This passage covers 2 T cell receptor beta chains from one sample sequenced in a study of Ad26.COV2.S vaccination and SARS-CoV-2 variants. Here immunoSEQ multiplex PCR was the method, and the copy in TCRdb shows in-frame clones only, minus some. The sample has around 250,000 clones, roughly 86% seen once; the top ten hold around 3%. Stated treatment: some 20 received Ad26.COV2.S at low or high dose, single or two shots; about 5 received placebo; per-sample allocation not given. Sampling took place 63 days after the first vaccine or placebo injection. Sequenced here: peripheral blood, sampled in a trial of Ad26.COV2.S vaccine versus placebo. The receptors originated from a person aged 18 to 59 who received the Ad26.COV2.S COVID-19 vaccine or a placebo.

This chain uses TRBV23-1 with TRBJ2-5; 9 nucleotides agree with TRBD1. TRBV23-1 has ORF status, its function being uncertain. V lost 3 bases to trimming and J lost 5 bases; unmatched junction nucleotides: 10. This CDR3 contains 16 residues. CDR3 loop: CASSHPQGAEKETQYF. CDR3 bases: TGCGCCAGCAGTCACCCACAGGGGGCAGAGAAGGAGACCCAGTACTTC.

V and J are TRBV6-2 or TRBV6-3 and TRBJ1-1; D not certain. The V gene lost 0 bases and the J gene lost 3 bases, with 5 bases spanning the gap. The CDR3 has 13 residues. Germline V CDR1 and CDR2: MNHEY, SVGEGT. The CDR3 DNA reads TGTGCCAGCAGTTACTCTGGGCACACTGAAGCTTTCTTT. This codes for CASSYSGHTEAFF.